The 30 T cell receptor beta chains reported below all come from one sample, sequenced in a study of blood T cells in healthy people across ages. A second roughly 6 to 12 cycle PCR used barcoded and J-beta primers. Via MiXCR, TCRdb re-called the 5' RACE reads, giving one row per CDR3 protein. This sample carries under 750,000 distinct CDR3 sequences, 40% to 50% of them seen once, and the ten largest clones take 20% to 25%. Sample: blood. The receptors shown here come from a man at least 80 years old in good health.

This chain connects TRBV6-5 to TRBJ2-3, with TRBD2 as a possible D gene (6 bases). The length of the CDR3 is 15 residues. Per the germline V gene, CDR1 is MNHEY and CDR2 is SVGAGI. V dropped 11 bases and J dropped 3 bases, with 21 bases sitting between them. The CDR3 sequence is CAAAPGTPSTDTQYF. CDR3 bases: TGTGCCGCCGCCCCGGGGACTCCTTCAACAGATACGCAGTATTTT.

The chain uses TRBV12-3 or TRBV12-4 and TRBJ1-1; possibly TRBD1 for D (5 bases). Trimming took off 2 bases at V and 4 bases at J, with 11 bases between the two ends. The CDR3 sequence is 14 residues long. The CDR3 nucleotides are TGTGCCAGCAGTTTACAGGGCGCTGCCACTGAAGCTTTCTTT. As protein: CASSLQGAATEAFF.

The chain couples TRBV12-3 or TRBV12-4 to TRBJ2-7, with 9 nucleotides matching TRBD2. The CDR3 covers 19 residues. V trimming: 4 bases; J trimming: 0 bases; junction bases outside the gene matches: 16. DNA of the CDR3: TGTGCCAGCAGTTCCTTCCCCCAATCTAGCGGGGAAGACTCCTACGAGCAGTACTTC. This sequence encodes CASSSFPQSSGEDSYEQYF.

The chain recombines TRBV12-3 or TRBV12-4 with TRBJ2-1; possibly TRBD1 or TRBD2 for D (6 bases each). Between the trimmed V and J ends, which lost 1 base and 0 bases, there was a span of 22 bases. There are 20 residues in the CDR3. CDR3 residues: CASSLVPGGAGFTSYNEQFF. The CDR3 bases are TGTGCCAGCAGTTTAGTCCCCGGGGGCGCAGGGTTTACCTCCTACAATGAGCAGTTCTTC.

The gene calls are TRBV9 and TRBJ1-2, with D unresolved. Germline CDR1 reads SGDLS; CDR2 reads YYNGEE. V was cut by 0 bases and J by 4 bases, with 13 bases left in between. This CDR3 region has 15 residues. The CDR3 reads CASSVADRPSYGYTF. Written as DNA, the CDR3 is TGTGCCAGCAGCGTAGCGGATCGGCCTAGCTATGGCTACACCTTC.

This clonotype was recorded a few times. The chain couples TRBV2 to TRBJ2-5, with D uncertain. This CDR3 has 17 amino acids. With 2 bases removed from V and 6 bases from J, the gap between germline ends came to 22 bases. Germline V lookup: CDR1 SNHLY, CDR2 FYNNEI. CDR3 residues: CASSETGRAGSEKTQYF. For the CDR3, the DNA is TGTGCCAGCAGTGAAACGGGCCGGGCTGGCTCCGAGAAGACCCAGTACTTC. The whole variable domain, remainder taken from reference TRBV2 and TRBJ2-5, is EPEVTQTPSHQVTQMGQEVILRCVPISNHLYFYWYRQILGQKVEFLVSFYNNEISEKSEIFDDQFSVERPDGSNFTLKIRSTKLEDSAMYFCASSETGRAGSEKTQYFGPGTRLLVL.

This chain links TRBV20-1 with TRBJ2-3, with TRBD2 matching over 11 bases. The CDR3 has 17 residues. Germline CDR1 is DFQATT and CDR2 is SNEGSKA (reference sequence). V lost 1 base and J lost 1; bases outside the gene matches: 7. CDR3 region: CSARGLAGGYRTDTQYF. The CDR3 DNA sequence: TGCAGTGCTAGAGGGCTAGCGGGGGGTTATCGCACAGATACGCAGTATTTT.

The CDR3 DNA reads as TGCAGTGCTAGCCAGGGACGGAGCTACGAGCAGTACTTC. Translating it yields CSASQGRSYEQYF. The chain is built from TRBV20-1 and TRBJ2-7; TRBD1 or TRBD2 may be the D gene (5 bases each). The V end lost 3 bases, the J end lost 3 bases, and 12 bases lay between the germline ends. Per the germline V gene, CDR1 is DFQATT and CDR2 is SNEGSKA (reference sequence). The CDR3 is 13 residues long.

The DNA of the CDR3 is TGTGCCAGCAGCCAAGTGGGACAGGGAGGGAATGAAAAACTGTTTTTT. Translation gives CASSQVGQGGNEKLFF. The rearrangement links TRBV3-1 to TRBJ1-4; 9 bases match TRBD1. Germline values: CDR1 LGHDT, CDR2 YNNKEL (reference sequence). This CDR3 is built from 16 residues. J lost 5 bases, V lost 1 base, and 5 bases had no gene match.

The chain uses TRBV2 and TRBJ2-4; the D gene could be TRBD1 or TRBD2 (5 bases each). The CDR3 is 13 amino acids. The V end was cut by 6 bases, the J end by 7 bases, with 13 bases between. Germline assignment: CDR1 SNHLY and CDR2 FYNNEI. CDR3 amino acids: CASSKGRRNIQYF. As DNA, the CDR3 is TGTGCCAGCAGCAAGGGACGGCGGAACATTCAGTACTTC.

The chain employs TRBV28 and TRBJ2-1; 10 bases agree with TRBD1. Germline V CDR1 and CDR2: MDHEN, SYDVKM. The CDR3 is made up of 14 amino acids. With 6 bases clipped from V and 7 bases from J, the junction kept 6 bases outside the gene matches. The chain's CDR3 is CASSRQGARNEQFF. CDR3 DNA sequence: TGTGCCAGCAGCCGACAGGGGGCGAGGAATGAGCAGTTCTTC.

The chain carries TRBV20-1 and TRBJ1-2; D gene uncertain. V lost 0 bases and J lost 2, with 19 bases in between. The CDR3 consists of 17 residues. Germline CDR1 is DFQATT and CDR2 is SNEGSKA (reference sequence). The CDR3 region has the DNA TGCAGTGCTAGAGATCCCCGCGGTAGCAGATTAAACTATGGCTACACCTTC. This codes for CSARDPRGSRLNYGYTF.

The chain combines TRBV7-2 with TRBJ2-7; maybe TRBD1 (7 bases). The CDR3 is 12 amino acids. With 1 base removed from V and 12 bases from J, the gap between germline ends came to 13 bases. Germline values: CDR1 SGHTA, CDR2 FQGNSA. Here the CDR3 reads CASSLVGGGLYF. The CDR3 DNA follows: TGTGCCAGCAGCTTAGTTGGAGGGGGCCTGTACTTC.

The chain uses TRBV3-1 and TRBJ2-3; D is unresolved. The V end was cut by 4 bases, the J end by 4 bases, with 6 bases between. This CDR3 region has 12 residues. From germline, CDR1 is LGHDT and CDR2 YNNKEL (reference sequence). This CDR3 reads CASSPRSDTQYF. In nucleotides, the CDR3 is TGTGCCAGCAGCCCCCGCTCAGATACGCAGTATTTT.

Many counts were recorded for this clonotype. This chain joins TRBV20-1 and TRBJ2-3; D may be TRBD1 or TRBD2 (5 bases each). Per germline, CDR1 DFQATT and CDR2 SNEGSKA (reference sequence). The V end was cut by 3 bases, the J end by 2 bases, with 12 bases between. This CDR3 spans 14 amino acids. The CDR3 here is CSASSGTNTDTQYF. In nucleotides, the CDR3 is TGCAGTGCTAGCTCCGGGACCAACACAGATACGCAGTATTTT.

The V and J genes are TRBV10-3 and TRBJ2-2, with 10 nucleotides matching TRBD2. This CDR3 has 16 residues. V shed 5 bases and J 2 bases; nucleotides not matched to a gene: 5. Germline CDR1 is ENHRY and CDR2 is SYGVKD. CDR3 coding DNA: TGTGCCATCAGTAACATAGCGGGAGGAAACACCGGGGAGCTGTTTTTT. Translating gives CAISNIAGGNTGELFF.

The chain employs TRBV3-1 and TRBJ1-5; D ambiguous. The CDR3 is 14 amino acids. Trimming cost V 0 bases and J 7 bases, with 10 bases left between them. Germline values: CDR1 LGHDT, CDR2 YNNKEL (reference sequence). In DNA, the CDR3 is TGTGCCAGCAGCCAAGATCCGGTAGGACAGCCCCAGCATTTT. This codes for CASSQDPVGQPQHF.

The V call is TRBV20-1, the J call TRBJ2-5; D unresolved. Germline V lookup: CDR1 DFQATT, CDR2 SNEGSKA (reference sequence). Trimming removed 5 bases from V and 3 bases from J, with 4 bases in between. The CDR3 length is 10 residues. CDR3 residues: CSAAKETQYF. Written as DNA, the CDR3 is TGCAGTGCTGCAAAAGAGACCCAGTACTTC.

This clonotype was seen repeatedly, ten times or more. The V gene is TRBV7-9, the J gene TRBJ2-1; TRBD2 aligns across 10 bases. J was trimmed by 11 bases and V by 1 base; bases with no gene match: 5. Germline-derived CDR1 and CDR2 are SEHNR and FQNEAQ (reference sequence). The CDR3 has 14 amino acids. Here the CDR3 reads CASSLGTSGAKQFF. The CDR3 DNA is TGTGCCAGCAGCTTAGGCACTAGCGGGGCGAAGCAGTTCTTC.

The chain uses TRBV11-3 and TRBJ2-1; D unresolved. Per germline, CDR1 SGHNT and CDR2 YENEEA. CDR3 length: 12 amino acids. Trimming shortened V by 5 bases and J by 9 bases, and 11 bases separated the two germline ends. The DNA of the CDR3 is TGTGCCAGCAGCCTCCCGATTGGTGAGCAGTTCTTC. Translating it yields CASSLPIGEQFF.

The genes are TRBV27 and TRBJ1-4; TRBD1 matches 10 bases. This CDR3 spans 16 amino acids. Per the germline V gene, CDR1 is MNHEY and CDR2 is SMNVEV (reference sequence). J gave up 4 bases and V 4 bases, and 6 bases lay outside the gene matches. The CDR3: CASSSPRTGGNEKLFF. CDR3 nucleotides: TGTGCCAGCAGTTCGCCGAGGACAGGGGGTAATGAAAAACTGTTTTTT. The whole variable domain, filled in from reference TRBV27 and TRBJ1-4, reads EAQVTQNPRYLITVTGKKLTVTCSQNMNHEYMSWYRQDPGLGLRQIYYSMNVEVTDKGDVPEGYKVSRKEKRNFPLILESPSPNQTSLYFCASSSPRTGGNEKLFFGSGTQLSVL.

This clonotype occurred a few times. The V gene is TRBV6-5, the J gene TRBJ2-6; the match to TRBD2 covers 7 bases. V trimming: 0 bases; J trimming: 0 bases; junction bases outside the gene matches: 8. The germline V gene has CDR1 MNHEY and CDR2 SVGAGI. The CDR3 loop spans 19 amino acids. The CDR3 spells CASSYSIGGGDSGANVLTF. The CDR3 DNA sequence: TGTGCCAGCAGTTACTCGATTGGGGGGGGAGACTCTGGGGCCAACGTCCTGACTTTC.

Here the CDR3 reads CASSGGSFIDTQYF. In nucleotides, the CDR3 is TGTGCCAGCAGTGGGGGAAGCTTCATAGATACGCAGTATTTT. The V call is TRBV28, the J call TRBJ2-3, with D possibly being TRBD1 or TRBD2 (5 bases each). CDR3 length: 14 residues. Trimming stripped 5 bases from V and 5 bases from J, with 14 bases between. The germline CDR1 and CDR2 sequences are MDHEN and SYDVKM.

The V call is TRBV24-1, the J call TRBJ2-5; no clear D gene. The germline CDR1 and CDR2 sequences are KGHDR and SFDVKD. Trimming removed 3 bases at V and 7 bases at J, with 11 bases between. CDR3 length equals 13 residues. The CDR3 sequence is CATSDPVVGTQYF. The CDR3 coding sequence is TGTGCCACCAGTGATCCCGTCGTAGGGACCCAGTACTTC.

This chain connects TRBV25-1 to TRBJ2-1; 8 bases line up with TRBD2. The CDR3 totals 16 residues. CDR1 MGHDK and CDR2 SYGVNS come from the germline V gene. The ends lost 5 bases at V and 5 bases at J; junction bases unmatched: 11. The CDR3 loop reads CASSQNRAGADNEQFF. The CDR3 nucleotides read TGTGCCAGCAGTCAAAATCGAGCGGGGGCCGACAATGAGCAGTTCTTC.

As concerns this clonotype: The germline gene is not matched at one end of the junction; a read error may be the cause. The CDR3 DNA is TGTGCCAGCAGCCAAGTAGTAGGACCGTCTCCGGACTATGGCCACACCTTC. This encodes CASSQVVGPSPDYGHTF. The V and J genes are TRBV14 and TRBJ1-2; no clear D. The germline gives CDR1 SGHDN, CDR2 FVKESK. There are 17 residues in the CDR3.

The chain recombines TRBV7-2 with TRBJ2-2, with 8 bases identical to TRBD2. Germline V CDR1 and CDR2: SGHTA, FQGNSA. The CDR3 runs to 15 residues. Losses at the gene ends were 5 bases for V and 6 bases for J; bases not matched to a gene: 8. CDR3 sequence: CASSPGTRVAGELFF. DNA of the CDR3: TGTGCCAGCAGCCCGGGGACTAGAGTCGCCGGGGAGCTGTTTTTT.

This chain joins TRBV19 and TRBJ2-7; D is perhaps TRBD1 (6 bases). Looked up from germline, CDR1 is LNHDA and CDR2 is SQIVND (reference sequence). Deletions cut 5 bases from V and 2 bases from J, with 13 bases between. The CDR3 runs 14 residues. Written as DNA, the CDR3 is TGTGCCAGTAGTGTGACAGGAGATCCCTACGAGCAGTACTTC. Translating it yields CASSVTGDPYEQYF. Using reference TRBV19 and TRBJ2-7 for the parts outside the CDR3, the full variable domain is DGGITQSPKYLFRKEGQNVTLSCEQNLNHDAMYWYRQDPGQGLRLIYYSQIVNDFQKGDIAEGYSVSREKKESFPLTVTSAQKNPTAFYLCASSVTGDPYEQYFGPGTRLTVT.

This clonotype was observed a few times. The chain links TRBV4-3 to TRBJ2-3; D is ambiguous. The V gene lost 1 base and the J gene lost 5 bases, with 7 bases spanning the gap. The length of the CDR3 is 13 residues. Germline V gives CDR1 LGHNA, CDR2 YSLEER. Written as DNA, the CDR3 is TGCGCCAGCAGCCAAGGCTTAGAAGATACGCAGTATTTT. It encodes CASSQGLEDTQYF.

This chain joins TRBV3-1 and TRBJ2-3, with D possibly matching TRBD1 (6 bases). The germline gives CDR1 LGHDT, CDR2 YNNKEL (reference sequence). The CDR3 has 17 residues. V shed 4 bases and J shed 2 bases, with 19 bases lying between them. The CDR3 nucleotides read TGTGCCAGCAGCCTAAGATGGGGGCTAGCCCACACAGATACGCAGTATTTT. This encodes CASSLRWGLAHTDTQYF.